These 11 T cell receptor beta chains came from one sample sequenced in a study of T cells in Graves' hyperthyroidism and ophthalmopathy (dated by TCRdb to about 2019). Library construction relied on multiplex PCR. This sample was sequenced with an Illumina HiSeq 2000. The TCR beta CDR3 regions were amplified from RNA transcripts. For the first round of RT-PCR on the TCR CDR3, the HTBI primer set was used together with the Qiagen OneStep RT-PCR kit. TCRdb took the public reads, trimmed them with fastp at Q25, ran MiXCR for clone calling and kept in-frame beta chains. Rows with one shared CDR3 protein collapse into an entry with the most common genes and DNA. This sample is represented by roughly 200,000 distinct CDR3 sequences; around 16% of them were singletons. The ten biggest clones cover about 45% of the sample. The sample comprised blood. The receptors come from a man aged 35 to 55 with Graves' hyperthyroidism.

This clonotype was counted at least ten times. The rearrangement joins TRBV30 to TRBJ1-4; unclear D gene. The CDR3 consists of 14 residues. Trimming pared 4 bases from V and 0 bases from J, leaving 9 bases between. In germline, CDR1 is GTSNPN, CDR2 SVGIG (reference sequence). The CDR3: CAWNKDATNEKLFF. CDR3 bases: TGTGCCTGGAACAAGGACGCAACTAATGAAAAACTGTTTTTT.

There are a few counts of this clonotype. CDR3 in amino acids: CASSPAGAGSNQPQHF. For the CDR3, the DNA is TGTGCCAGCTCACCAGCAGGGGCGGGCAGCAATCAGCCCCAGCATTTT. The chain is built from TRBV18 and TRBJ1-5; tentatively, D is TRBD1 (6 bases). This CDR3 contains 16 residues. V shed 2 bases and J shed 1 base, with 12 bases lying between them. Germline CDR1 and CDR2: KGHSH and LQKENI.

This clonotype was found many times. The chain has TRBV11-2 and TRBJ2-1; no firm D call. CDR3 length equals 15 residues. Germline lookup yields CDR1 SGHAT and CDR2 FQNNGV. The V gene lost 0 bases and the J gene lost 6 bases, with 12 bases spanning the gap. CDR3: CASSLDRASGNEQFF. In DNA form, the CDR3 reads TGTGCCAGCAGCTTAGATCGCGCCTCGGGCAATGAGCAGTTCTTC.

This clonotype was seen many times. The chain recombines TRBV7-2 with TRBJ1-4; possible D gene TRBD1, 5 bases. The CDR3 length is 15 residues. Per the germline V gene, CDR1 is SGHTA and CDR2 is FQGNSA. Trimming removed 2 bases at V and 7 bases at J, with 14 bases between. The CDR3 loop reads CASSLSRGLGEKLFF. CDR3 bases: TGTGCCAGCAGCTTAAGTCGGGGGTTAGGTGAAAAACTGTTTTTT.

The rearrangement links TRBV7-3 to TRBJ2-3; D is uncertain. The V end lost 2 bases, the J end lost 0 bases, and 9 bases lay between the germline ends. Germline CDR1 reads SGHTA; CDR2 reads FQGTGA. This CDR3 is 15 amino acids long. As DNA, the CDR3 is TGTGCCAGCAGCTTACGGATATCTAGCACAGATACGCAGTATTTT. Translating it yields CASSLRISSTDTQYF.

At least ten counts were recorded for this clonotype. The chain links TRBV7-2 to TRBJ1-1; D gene unclear. The CDR3 length is 16 residues. Trimming took 2 bases from V and 2 from J, leaving 15 bases between them. Per the germline V gene, CDR1 is SGHTA and CDR2 is FQGNSA. CDR3 DNA: TGTGCCAGCAGCTTATTGGGTCGGGGTAGTAACACTGAAGCTTTCTTT. Translating gives CASSLLGRGSNTEAFF.

The sample holds many counts of this clonotype. This rearrangement joins TRBV29-1 to TRBJ1-1; TRBD1 aligns across 7 bases. In germline, CDR1 is SQVTM, CDR2 ANQGSEA. CDR3 length equals 13 residues. The junction had 7 bases not matched to a gene; V was cut back by 4 bases and J by 5 bases. The CDR3 sequence is CSVGTGVGTEAFF. The DNA of the CDR3 is TGCAGCGTTGGTACAGGGGTGGGTACTGAAGCTTTCTTT.

This clonotype was seen at least ten times. J is TRBJ1-5 and V is TRBV2, with D maybe TRBD1 (5 bases). CDR1 is SNHLY, CDR2 FYNNEI, per germline. The CDR3 totals 16 residues. V was pared by 3 bases and J by 0 bases, with 12 bases between. CDR3 coding DNA: TGTGCCAGCAGTGAGCAGGGAGAAAATAGCAATCAGCCCCAGCATTTT. Its translation: CASSEQGENSNQPQHF.

The V and J genes are TRBV5-5 and TRBJ2-6; D is unresolved. Germline V gene data show CDR1 as SGHKS and CDR2 as YYEKEE (reference sequence). The ends were cut back, 1 base at V and 4 bases at J, with 9 bases in the middle. The CDR3 contains 15 residues. CDR3 region: CASSLTQAGANVLTF. For the CDR3, the DNA is TGTGCCAGCAGCTTGACCCAGGCAGGGGCCAACGTCCTGACTTTC. The full variable domain, with the rest looked up from reference TRBV5-5 and TRBJ2-6, is DAGVTQSPTHLIKTRGQQVTLRCSPISGHKSVSWYQQVLGQGPQFIFQYYEKEERGRGNFPDRFSARQFPNYSSELNVNALLLGDSALYLCASSLTQAGANVLTFGAGSRLTVL.

This clonotype was counted at least ten times. The rearrangement links TRBV7-8 to TRBJ2-7, with D tentatively TRBD2 (6 bases). CDR1 and CDR2 (germline): SGHVS, FQNEAQ. The CDR3 totals 14 residues. V lost 5 bases and J 0 bases, leaving 11 bases between the germline ends. The chain's CDR3 is CASSAGPTSYEQYF. CDR3 nucleotide sequence: TGTGCCAGCAGCGCGGGACCTACCTCCTACGAGCAGTACTTC.

This clonotype was detected ten times or more. This chain joins TRBV7-2 and TRBJ1-3; D not certain. The V gene lost 5 bases and the J gene lost 4 bases, with 9 bases spanning the gap. The germline gives CDR1 SGHTA, CDR2 FQGNSA. This CDR3 spans 13 amino acids. CDR3 sequence: CASSDNQGNTIYF. As DNA, the CDR3 is TGTGCCAGCAGCGACAATCAGGGAAACACCATATATTTT. The variable domain in full, with the rest retrieved from reference TRBV7-2 and TRBJ1-3, is GAGVSQSPSNKVTEKGKDVELRCDPISGHTALYWYRQSLGQGLEFLIYFQGNSAPDKSGLPSDRFSAERTGGSVSTLTIQRTQQEDSAVYLCASSDNQGNTIYFGEGSWLTVV.